This TCR beta chain was retrieved from a study of cytomegalovirus exposure and HLA in healthy donors. This clone was detected once. Its specificity is not known. This CDR3 is 12 amino acids long. The germline gives CDR1 MNHEY, CDR2 SVGAGI. Trimming left V 0 bases short and J 7 bases short, with 7 bases between. Regarding the study as a whole: There were 164 TCR beta chains listed as cytomegalovirus-associated. In an earlier analysis, productive rearrangement rates for most beta V segments clustered near 90% or 30%.

The PCR made use of 60 Vbeta and 13 Jbeta primers. TCRdb keeps only in-frame clones here, not all; method: immunoSEQ multiplex PCR. The sample lists approximately 150,000 clones; around 79% were seen once. The specimen sequenced was PBMCs. The V gene is TRBV6-5, the J gene TRBJ2-7; D call uncertain. The source is a man aged 40-49 years in good health and CMV-seronegative. The CDR3 DNA is TGTGCCAGCAGTTACTCTGGCCTGGAGCAGTACTTC. Translation: CASSYSGLEQYF.